This T cell receptor beta chain was sequenced for a study of spatial heterogeneity in lung cancer. Study information: The count of detected beta-chain sequences consistently exceeded that of alpha-chain sequences. Study observations and caveats: Higher tumor mutation counts went along with higher counts of expanded intratumoral alpha and beta TCRs. Counts for ubiquitous and regional expanded TCRs went along with ubiquitous and regional nonsynonymous mutations, respectively.

This clonotype is classed as medium-sized. Antigen specificity is unknown. Carried by each TCR cDNA molecule was a unique molecular identifier. MiXCR was run by TCRdb on the 5' RACE reads, yielding one entry per CDR3 protein. The repertoire holds approximately 1,900 distinct CDR3 sequences, with more than 15% as singletons. The junction had 4 bases not matched to a gene; V was cut back by 1 base and J by 6 bases. Germline assignment: CDR1 SGHDT and CDR2 YYEEEE. The CDR3 totals 14 residues. Time point indicated: sample taken at primary tumor resection. No cell sorting; template was whole RNA from tumor, lung tissue or PBMC.

Source: lung tumor tissue, taken at surgery. The receptor's source is a male donor with early-stage non-small cell lung cancer. V usage is TRBV5-6 and J usage is TRBJ2-7, with 10 bases that match TRBD2. In DNA form, the CDR3 reads TGTGCCAGCAGCTTGCGGCTAGCGGGAGTCGAGCAGTACTTC. Its protein product is CASSLRLAGVEQYF.